This T cell receptor (beta chain) was captured in a study of early T cells in non-severe SARS-CoV-2 infection (dated by TCRdb to the early 2020s). The study in broad terms: Because TCR sequencing was done on bulk RNA from unsorted whole blood, the alpha and beta chains could not be paired.

Findings and caveats that apply to the study as a whole: VDJdb matching was skewed toward anti-spike CD8 responses, so virus-specific expansions were likely underestimated and private and CD4 specificities were missed.

Library generation was performed with 5' RACE. The sequencing machine was a NextSeq 500. Unique molecular identifiers were attached to individual cDNA molecules in the TCR library protocol so that sequencing error and PCR bias could be corrected. Both TCR alpha and beta chains were sequenced, and tight co-correlation was observed between alpha and beta sequence abundances in each sample. Per the original workflow: Decombinator V4 was used to annotate the V gene, J gene and CDR3 of the TCR sequences. TCRs were defined as expanded if a significant change between any two time points was detected under a Poisson model with p below 0.0001. TCR abundances were normalised to the total number of TCRs sequenced per sample and were expressed as counts per million. MAIT TCRs were defined by TRAV1-2 paired with TRAJ12, TRAJ20 or TRAJ33, and iNKT TCRs by TRAV10 paired with TRAJ18. VDJdb, accessed on 1 November 2021, was searched for TCRs annotated for CMV, EBV and SARS-CoV-2, and TCRs annotated for more than one antigen were excluded. In-frame beta chains were kept once TCRdb had trimmed the public reads at Q25 with fastp and called clones with MiXCR. Rows merge per CDR3 protein into single entries with the most common DNA and genes. The V and J calls, along with clone size, are taken from TCRdb and not from the paper's own processing. The sample records 70,000 to 85,000 distinct CDR3 sequences, 12% of which are singletons. The ten largest clones take up less than 3% of the sample.

This clonotype showed up many times. The specificity of this receptor is unknown. No much larger clone is present one base from it, and per-base qualities are unavailable. The CDR3 numbers 15 residues from cysteine through phenylalanine. CDR3 DNA only is kept here, 45 bases in frame from base 1. A distance of 8 bases separates the germline ends of V and J, which lose 2 bases and 0 bases respectively. The germline V gene specifies SGHTA as CDR1 and FQGTGA as CDR2. Set within a cohort of healthcare workers in London, UK, this nested case-control study involved weekly PCR testing of nasopharyngeal swabs along with blood sampling. Healthcare workers were recruited between 23 and 31 March 2020, during the week of the UK lockdown, and were followed weekly for up to roughly 16 weeks.

The chain links TRBV7-3 with TRBJ2-1; too little of a D gene remains to name it. Sequencing used whole blood. This receptor was identified in an adult who was a healthcare worker with PCR-confirmed SARS-CoV-2 infection or an uninfected control (not recorded which). The nucleotides read TGTGCCAGCAGCTTAGGGTTAAGCTCCTACAATGAGCAGTTCTTC. Translated, this gives CASSLGLSSYNEQFF.